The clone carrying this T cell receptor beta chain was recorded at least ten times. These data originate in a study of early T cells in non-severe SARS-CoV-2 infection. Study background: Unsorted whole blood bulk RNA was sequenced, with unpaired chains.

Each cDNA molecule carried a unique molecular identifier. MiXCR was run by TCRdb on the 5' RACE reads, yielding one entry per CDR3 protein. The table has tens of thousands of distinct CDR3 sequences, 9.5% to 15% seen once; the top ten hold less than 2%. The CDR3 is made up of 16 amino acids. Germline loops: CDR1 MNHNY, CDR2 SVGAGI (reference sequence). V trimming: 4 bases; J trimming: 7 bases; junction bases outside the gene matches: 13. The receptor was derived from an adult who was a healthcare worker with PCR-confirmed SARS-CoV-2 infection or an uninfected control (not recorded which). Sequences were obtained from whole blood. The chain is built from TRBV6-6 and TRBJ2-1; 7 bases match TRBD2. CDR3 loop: CASSSSGERGGNEQFF. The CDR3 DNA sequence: TGTGCCAGCAGTTCGTCCGGGGAACGGGGAGGGAATGAGCAGTTCTTC.